The next 11 T cell receptor beta chains were all read from a single sample in a study of regulatory T cells in long-lasting Graves disease. Indicated time point: newly diagnosed GD, antithyroid drugs for less than 3 months. Scientists built the TCR library using RNA that was extracted from PBMCs. CDR3 regions were amplified by Arm-PCR using iRepertoire HTBI primers to build TCR beta libraries. TCRdb re-analysed the multiplex PCR reads in MiXCR, keeping a single row per CDR3 protein. The sample contains 500,000 or so distinct CDR3 sequences, around 15% of which appear only once. These records were also assigned to another study, of T cells in Graves' hyperthyroidism and ophthalmopathy.

The sequencing here drew on peripheral blood mononuclear cells (PBMCs), taken at new diagnosis, from a patient treated with antithyroid drugs. The receptors shown here come from a man in his forties or fifties with Graves disease.

The genes are TRBV10-3 and TRBJ1-3; the D is unclear. Germline V gene data show CDR1 as ENHRY and CDR2 as SYGVKD. The CDR3 spans 14 residues. V lost 6 bases, J lost 0 bases, and 9 bases lay in between. CDR3 region: CAISDGSSGNTIYF. The CDR3 bases are TGTGCCATCAGCGACGGGAGCTCTGGAAACACCATATATTTT.

Many counts were recorded for this clonotype. The chain links TRBV30 to TRBJ2-7; D ambiguous. Germline-derived CDR1 and CDR2 are GTSNPN and SVGIG (reference sequence). This CDR3 comprises 12 residues. Trimming stripped 1 base from V and 4 bases from J, with 8 bases between. The DNA of the CDR3 is TGTGCCTGGAGTGAGGCCAGATACGAGCAGTACTTC. Its translation is CAWSEARYEQYF.

This clonotype was counted ten times or more. The chain has TRBV6-5 and TRBJ1-5; the D is unclear. Trimming took 2 bases from V and 7 from J, leaving 9 bases between them. This CDR3 is 13 amino acids long. Germline CDR1 MNHEY, CDR2 SVGAGI. The CDR3: CASSYGKGQPQHF. The CDR3 DNA reads as TGTGCCAGCAGTTACGGAAAAGGCCAGCCCCAGCATTTT.

This rearrangement joins TRBV29-1 to TRBJ1-1; 8 bases line up with TRBD1. V shed 4 bases and J 3 bases; nucleotides not matched to a gene: 7. Germline V gives CDR1 SQVTM, CDR2 ANQGSEA. The CDR3 has 14 residues. This CDR3 is CSVGAGGAYTEAFF. DNA for the CDR3: TGCAGCGTTGGGGCAGGGGGCGCTTACACTGAAGCTTTCTTT.

CDR3 residues: CASSIRTSESSYEQYF. Here the CDR3 DNA reads TGTGCCAGCAGCATTCGGACTAGCGAGAGCTCCTACGAGCAGTACTTC. The J gene is TRBJ2-7, the V gene TRBV7-6, with 9 bases matching TRBD2. Trimming removed 5 bases from V and 0 bases from J; junction bases left unmatched: 8. The CDR3 runs to 16 residues. Germline CDR1 reads SGHVS; CDR2 reads FNYEAQ.

This clonotype has ten or more counts. The chain carries TRBV12-3 or TRBV12-4 and TRBJ2-1, with 7 nucleotides matching TRBD2. This CDR3 contains 16 residues. The V gene end was trimmed by 6 bases and the J gene end by 0 bases; junction bases not matched to a gene: 8. The CDR3 sequence: CASSPAAGSSYNEQFF. The CDR3, as DNA: TGTGCCAGCAGCCCGGCAGCGGGGAGCTCCTACAATGAGCAGTTCTTC.

The rearrangement links TRBV6-2 or TRBV6-3 to TRBJ1-6; D gene uncertain. The CDR3 is 16 residues long. Germline V gene data show CDR1 as MNHEY and CDR2 as SVGEGT. The V end lost 2 bases, the J end lost 5 bases, and 13 bases lay between the germline ends. CDR3 region: CASSYGGGQDNSPLHF. The CDR3 nucleotides are TGTGCCAGCAGTTACGGAGGCGGGCAGGATAATTCACCCCTCCACTTT.

This clonotype was recorded a few times. This chain links TRBV5-1 with TRBJ1-6, with unresolved D. The CDR3 is made up of 15 amino acids. The ends were cut back, 4 bases at V and 4 bases at J, with 12 bases in the middle. Germline CDR1 is SGHRS and CDR2 is YFSETQ. CDR3 loop: CASSTRGDYNSPLHF. The CDR3 DNA reads TGCGCCAGCAGCACCCGGGGAGATTATAATTCACCCCTCCACTTT.

As regards this clonotype: A read error may be the cause here, since a much bigger clone is one base away. The rearrangement links TRBV12-3 or TRBV12-4 to TRBJ2-7; 10 nucleotides match TRBD2. CDR3 length equals 19 residues. Trimming at V came to 7 bases and at J to 7 bases, leaving 25 bases not matched to a gene. The CDR3: CASTLGGLAGVTSYNEQYF. CDR3 DNA sequence: TGTGCCAGCACCCTCGGTGGGCTAGCGGGAGTTACCTCCTACAATGAGCAGTACTTC.

On this clonotype: A much larger clone lies a single base off, so this may be a read error. The conserved closing phenylalanine or tryptophan is absent in this CDR3, likely reflecting a read error. The chain carries TRBV5-1 and TRBJ2-7, with 10 bases identical to TRBD1. Trimming took 7 bases from V and 5 from J; bases not matched to a gene: 6. In germline, CDR1 is SGHRS, CDR2 YFSETQ. This CDR3 comprises 13 residues. The CDR3 DNA follows: TGCGCCAGCGGGGAGACAGGGGGCCACGAGCAGTACTCC. It encodes CASGETGGHEQYS.

This chain connects TRBV6-5 to TRBJ2-5, with D possibly called TRBD1 or TRBD2 (5 bases each). Trimming removed 4 bases at V and 5 bases at J, with 17 bases between. Germline CDR1 is MNHEY and CDR2 is SVGAGI. The CDR3 runs to 15 residues. CDR3 sequence reads: CASSSGPEVSETQYF. The CDR3 nucleotides read TGTGCCAGCAGTTCGGGACCGGAGGTCTCTGAGACCCAGTACTTC.